This TCR beta chain was sequenced during a study of identical twins. TCRdb re-analysed the 5' RACE reads in MiXCR, keeping a single row per CDR3 protein. The data contain 600,000 to 800,000 distinct CDR3 sequences, 21% of them singletons. V dropped 3 bases and J dropped 2; count of bases not matched to a gene: 4. The germline V gene has CDR1 ENHRY and CDR2 SYGVKD. The length of the CDR3 is 16 residues. These same records also appear under a second study, on T cells expressing NK-cell markers.

Specimen: PBMCs. The V gene is TRBV10-3, the J gene TRBJ2-3; 11 bases agree with TRBD2. The TCR sequence derives from a woman aged 18-29 years in good health. CDR3 sequence: CAISERLAGITDTQYF. The CDR3 DNA reads as TGTGCCATCAGTGAAAGACTAGCGGGGATCACAGATACGCAGTATTTT.